Listed below are T cell receptor beta chains from one sample, sequenced in a study of T cell responses to AZD1222 COVID-19 vaccine. Repertoires were generated with immunoSEQ multiplex PCR, while TCRdb's copy carries only in-frame clones and drops some. Here the sample spans 90,000 or so clones, approximately 88% being singletons. Source: peripheral blood, taken on day 0 of AZD1222 vaccination. The receptor set was obtained from an adult in good health. The conserved cysteine and the conserved F or W are not part of the CDR3 here. The D gene is left open where the match is weak. Not all rows give a size; the values are once, few, many and, for expanded clones, a class.

.,TRBV6-1,TRBJ1-1,.,ASSETLNTEAF
.,TRBV2,TRBJ1-5,.,ASSFDNGPQH
.,TRBV30,TRBJ1-2,.,ASETLARGTYGYT
.,TRBV28,TRBJ1-6,.,ASSPDIWALH
.,TRBV28,TRBJ2-1,.,ASSLSRREQF
once,TRBV6-5,TRBJ1-4,.,ASFSRPATNEKLF
.,TRBV9,TRBJ2-1,TRBD2,ASSGTSLNNEQF
.,TRBV24-1,TRBJ2-5,.,ATSDLAKTQY
.,TRBV7-8,TRBJ1-2,TRBD1,ASSPTGVNYGYT
.,TRBV2,TRBJ1-6,.,ASSAETENSPLH
.,TRBV28,TRBJ2-3,TRBD2,ASSRRTSGRNTQY
.,TRBV9,TRBJ1-1,.,ASSVMQLTEAF
.,TRBV27,TRBJ2-5,.,ASSFWGSRETQY
.,TRBV9,TRBJ1-2,.,ASSVGGRYGYT
.,TRBV4-1,TRBJ1-1,.,ASSQFIGRRDTEAF
.,TRBV19,TRBJ1-5,.,ASSIDMGHVNQPQH
.,TRBV6-5,TRBJ1-6,TRBD1,ASSYGTGSSPLH
once,TRBV18,TRBJ1-2,.,ASSADTAGGYT
.,TRBV7-8,TRBJ2-1,.,ASSLVRSSYNEQF
.,TRBV7-6,TRBJ1-2,TRBD1,ASSLDWRTGNTGWGYT
.,TRBV5-8,TRBJ1-5,.,ASSLDRVRGNQH
.,TRBV30,TRBJ1-1,TRBD1,AWRVGTGLNTEAF
.,TRBV19,TRBJ2-7,.,ASSSGGTFTYEQY